These 23 T cell receptor beta chains share one sample of origin, sequenced in a study of blood T cell repertoires in COVID-19. The repertoire was sequenced with immunoSEQ multiplex PCR; TCRdb's copy has only in-frame clones and lacks some. The table shows 200,000 to 300,000 clones, with around 87% occurring only once. Sequenced: peripheral blood. The source is a woman in her 70s with active or convalescent COVID-19.

This chain joins TRBV3-1 (or the pseudogene TRBV3-2) and TRBJ1-1; D gene ambiguous. Trimming took off 9 bases at V and 1 base at J, with 12 bases between the two ends. The germline CDR1 and CDR2 sequences are LGHDT and YNNKEL (reference sequence). CDR3 length equals 13 residues. CDR3 in DNA: TGTGCCAGTAGTAAACAGCCGAACACTGAAGCTTTCTTT. This codes for CASSKQPNTEAFF.

The CDR3 here is CASSTRQGSYGYTF. DNA for the CDR3: TGTGCCAGCAGCACGAGACAGGGGAGTTATGGCTACACCTTC. The V and J genes are TRBV5-4 and TRBJ1-2; TRBD1 matches at 8 bases. This CDR3 region has 14 residues. Germline V lookup: CDR1 SGHNT, CDR2 YYREEE (reference sequence). J lost 5 bases, V lost 4 bases, and 7 bases had no gene match.

The chain combines TRBV7-2 with TRBJ2-7; 7 positions match TRBD1. The V segment lost 2 bases and the J segment 0 bases; nucleotides outside the gene matches: 7. Germline V gene sequence: CDR1 SGHTA, CDR2 FQGNSA. The CDR3 is 16 residues long. CDR3 region: CASSLSTGFGSYEQYF. The DNA of the CDR3 is TGTGCCAGCAGCTTATCGACAGGGTTTGGCTCCTACGAGCAGTACTTC.

The rearrangement links TRBV5-4 to TRBJ1-2; tentative D call: TRBD1 (6 bases). This CDR3 is 15 amino acids long. CDR1 is SGHNT and CDR2 is YYREEE in the germline V gene (reference sequence). V dropped 6 bases and J dropped 6 bases, with 21 bases sitting between them. The CDR3 DNA follows: TGTGCCAGCACCGTAGGGTGGTTGGGGGCCCATGGCTACACCTTC. This sequence encodes CASTVGWLGAHGYTF. The full variable domain, its missing parts supplied by reference TRBV5-4 and TRBJ1-2, is ETGVTQSPTHLIKTRGQQVTLRCSSQSGHNTVSWYQQALGQGPQFIFQYYREEENGRGNFPPRFSGLQFPNYSSELNVNALELDDSALYLCASTVGWLGAHGYTFGSGTRLTVV.

The chain employs TRBV4-3 and TRBJ1-5, with D possibly TRBD1 on 5 matching bases. This CDR3 has 15 amino acids. V was shortened by 4 bases and J by 5 bases, with 15 bases between the two germline ends. Germline V gives CDR1 LGHNA, CDR2 YSLEER. The CDR3: CASSRRGGSDQPQHF. The CDR3 bases are TGCGCCAGCAGCCGTCGCGGGGGATCTGATCAGCCCCAGCATTTT.

The V gene is TRBV7-9, the J gene TRBJ1-2; 7 nucleotides match TRBD1. J lost 6 bases, V lost 5 bases, and 6 bases had no gene match. Germline loops: CDR1 SEHNR, CDR2 FQNEAQ (reference sequence). This CDR3 has 13 residues. DNA of the CDR3: TGTGCCAGCAGCGCCCAGGGGGTCGATGGCTACACCTTC. Residues: CASSAQGVDGYTF.

The J gene is TRBJ1-3, the V gene TRBV18, with D possibly being TRBD1 (6 bases). This CDR3 has 14 amino acids. Germline CDR1 is KGHSH and CDR2 is LQKENI. V dropped 3 bases and J dropped 8 bases, with 14 bases sitting between them. For the CDR3, the DNA is TGTGCCAGCTCACCGTACAGGGAGAAATACACCATATATTTT. It yields the protein CASSPYREKYTIYF. The full variable domain, completed using reference TRBV18 and TRBJ1-3, is NAGVMQNPRHLVRRRGQEARLRCSPMKGHSHVYWYRQLPEEGLKFMVYLQKENIIDESGMPKERFSAEFPKEGPSILRIQQVVRGDSAAYFCASSPYREKYTIYFGEGSWLTVV.

In its sample, this clone was seen a few times. The chain carries TRBV18 and TRBJ1-5; 7 nucleotides agree with TRBD1. Per the germline V gene, CDR1 is KGHSH and CDR2 is LQKENI. The CDR3 totals 15 residues. V shed 6 bases and J 4 bases; nucleotides not matched to a gene: 9. The CDR3 DNA is TGTGCCAGCTCTGCCGACAGGGTGGGAAATCAGCCCCAGCATTTT. This gives the protein CASSADRVGNQPQHF.

This chain connects TRBV10-3 to TRBJ2-3; 8 bases align to TRBD2. V trimming: 3 bases; J trimming: 4 bases; junction bases outside the gene matches: 6. The CDR3 covers 15 residues. The germline CDR1 and CDR2 sequences are ENHRY and SYGVKD. The CDR3 region has the DNA TGTGCCATCAGTGAACGGCGGGGGGCGGCAGATACGCAGTATTTT. This codes for CAISERRGAADTQYF.

The chain uses TRBV7-8 and TRBJ1-5; the match to TRBD1 covers 9 bases. CDR3 size: 17 residues. V lost 5 bases to trimming and J lost 1 base; unmatched junction nucleotides: 9. CDR1 SGHVS and CDR2 FQNEAQ come from the germline V gene. CDR3: CASSEDRGPWSNQPQHF. Here the CDR3 DNA reads TGTGCCAGCAGCGAGGACAGGGGCCCGTGGAGCAATCAGCCCCAGCATTTT. Complete variable domain (other parts from reference TRBV7-8 and TRBJ1-5): GAGVSQSPRYKVAKRGQDVALRCDPISGHVSLFWYQQALGQGPEFLTYFQNEAQLDKSGLPSDRFFAERPEGSVSTLKIQRTQQEDSAVYLCASSEDRGPWSNQPQHFGDGTRLSIL.

The rearrangement uses TRBV11-2 and TRBJ2-7; TRBD1 aligns across 7 bases. The CDR3 has 14 residues. Germline lookup yields CDR1 SGHAT and CDR2 FQNNGV. Trimming took 5 bases from V and 2 from J; bases not matched to a gene: 6. The CDR3 region is CASSHDREAYEQYF. The CDR3, as DNA: TGTGCCAGCAGCCACGACAGGGAAGCCTACGAGCAGTACTTC.

This clone appeared once. J is TRBJ1-3 and V is TRBV6-5, with D hard to call. Germline loops: CDR1 MNHEY, CDR2 SVGAGI. This CDR3 has 14 amino acids. The germline V and J ends were trimmed by 7 bases and 0 bases, with 10 bases remaining between them. The CDR3 DNA follows: TGTGCCAGCATTCGGGATATCTCTGGAAACACCATATATTTT. It specifies CASIRDISGNTIYF.

The V call is TRBV7-9, the J call TRBJ1-1; 7 bases match TRBD1. In germline, CDR1 is SEHNR, CDR2 FQNEAQ (reference sequence). This CDR3 region has 15 residues. The trim removed 4 bases at V and 4 bases at J, leaving 9 bases unmatched. The CDR3 DNA follows: TGTGCCAGCAGCTCGGTTAGGGGGCTGGGCACTGAAGCTTTCTTT. Residues: CASSSVRGLGTEAFF.

This clone has only one observation. The gene calls are TRBV11-2 and TRBJ1-2; TRBD1 matches at 9 bases. J gave up 5 bases and V 3 bases, and 1 base lay outside the gene matches. Germline CDR1 is SGHAT and CDR2 is FQNNGV. The CDR3 length is 13 residues. CDR3 protein: CASSFGTGYGYTF. For the CDR3, the DNA is TGTGCCAGCAGCTTCGGGACAGGGTATGGCTACACCTTC.

This clone showed up just a few times. V is TRBV4-2 and J is TRBJ1-3, with a tentative D call TRBD1 (6 bases). CDR3 length: 16 amino acids. Trimming removed 3 bases at V and 0 bases at J, with 12 bases between. Germline V gives CDR1 LGHNA, CDR2 YNFKEQ. Written as DNA, the CDR3 is TGTGCCAGCAGCCAGCAGGGGTCCAACTCTGGAAACACCATATATTTT. Translation gives CASSQQGSNSGNTIYF.

The chain uses TRBV11-2 and TRBJ2-1; no firm D call. The V gene's germline CDR1 is SGHAT and CDR2 FQNNGV. V lost 1 base and J 0 bases, leaving 13 bases between the germline ends. The CDR3 is 17 amino acids. CDR3 loop: CASSLGLHPGSYNEQFF. As DNA, the CDR3 is TGTGCCAGCAGCTTAGGTCTTCACCCGGGCTCCTACAATGAGCAGTTCTTC.

The chain recombines TRBV29-1 with TRBJ1-3, with 7 bases matching TRBD1. J gave up 2 bases and V 7 bases, and 5 bases lay outside the gene matches. CDR3 size: 13 residues. The V gene's germline CDR1 is SQVTM and CDR2 ANQGSEA. CDR3 amino acids: CSASGGTGNTIYF. CDR3 DNA: TGCAGCGCTTCAGGGGGTACTGGAAACACCATATATTTT.

The gene calls are TRBV19 and TRBJ2-1; 9 bases line up with TRBD1. CDR1 and CDR2 (germline): LNHDA, SQIVND (reference sequence). J was trimmed by 10 bases and V by 4 bases; bases with no gene match: 8. The CDR3 is 14 residues long. The chain's CDR3 is CASSTGQGHQEQFF. CDR3 DNA: TGTGCCAGTAGTACAGGACAGGGGCATCAGGAGCAGTTCTTC.

This clone was seen a handful of times. The chain carries TRBV5-6 and TRBJ1-2; perhaps TRBD1 as D (6 bases). Germline V lookup: CDR1 SGHDT, CDR2 YYEEEE. The CDR3 is 12 amino acids. V was clipped by 4 bases and J by 3 bases, with 7 bases between them. This CDR3 reads CASSPGDYGYTF. As DNA, the CDR3 is TGTGCCAGCAGCCCAGGGGACTATGGCTACACCTTC.

There are a few counts of this clone. The chain employs TRBV11-2 and TRBJ1-1; no clear D. With 1 base removed from V and 8 bases from J, the gap between germline ends came to 8 bases. The CDR3 has 12 amino acids. In germline, CDR1 is SGHAT, CDR2 FQNNGV. The chain's CDR3 is CASSLGFQEAFF. The CDR3 coding sequence is TGTGCCAGCAGCTTAGGATTCCAGGAAGCTTTCTTT. Together with reference TRBV11-2 and TRBJ1-1, the CDR3 gives the full variable domain: EAGVAQSPRYKIIEKRQSVAFWCNPISGHATLYWYQQILGQGPKLLIQFQNNGVVDDSQLPKDRFSAERLKGVDSTLKIQPAKLEDSAVYLCASSLGFQEAFFGQGTRLTVV.

The chain combines TRBV19 with TRBJ1-2, with 7 nucleotides matching TRBD1. V lost 1 base and J lost 4; bases outside the gene matches: 3. The CDR3 is 14 amino acids. Germline V gene sequence: CDR1 LNHDA, CDR2 SQIVND (reference sequence). The chain's CDR3 is CASSIGDSLYGYTF. The CDR3, as DNA: TGTGCCAGTAGTATAGGGGACAGTCTCTATGGCTACACCTTC. Full variable domain (missing parts from reference TRBV19 and TRBJ1-2): DGGITQSPKYLFRKEGQNVTLSCEQNLNHDAMYWYRQDPGQGLRLIYYSQIVNDFQKGDIAEGYSVSREKKESFPLTVTSAQKNPTAFYLCASSIGDSLYGYTFGSGTRLTVV.

The chain joins TRBV27 to TRBJ1-3, with 7 nucleotides matching TRBD1. The CDR3 contains 14 residues. Germline V gene sequence: CDR1 MNHEY, CDR2 SMNVEV (reference sequence). V was clipped by 6 bases and J by 6 bases; unmatched bases: 8. The CDR3 loop reads CASSPGTVANTIYF. The CDR3 DNA reads TGTGCCAGCAGCCCCGGGACAGTGGCAAACACCATATATTTT.

This clone was counted a few times. The chain employs TRBV5-1 and TRBJ2-2; D may be TRBD2 (5 bases). CDR1 SGHRS and CDR2 YFSETQ come from the germline V gene. The ends were cut back, 4 bases at V and 3 bases at J, with 7 bases in the middle. CDR3 length equals 13 residues. DNA of the CDR3: TGCGCCAGCAGCGCCGGGGACACCGGGGAGCTGTTTTTT. Protein product: CASSAGDTGELFF.